This T cell receptor (beta chain) was documented in a study of T cell responses to AZD1222 COVID-19 vaccine. The study, taken as a whole, reports: Once two AZD1222 doses were given, Spike-specific TCR breadth and depth went up.

As concerns this clone: The antigen is not known.

Between the trimmed V and J ends, which lost 6 bases and 6 bases, there was a span of 13 bases. The length of the CDR3 is 13 residues. Repertoires were generated with immunoSEQ multiplex PCR, while TCRdb's copy carries only in-frame clones and drops some. The table lists roughly 84,000 clones, approximately 83% of them singletons. The chain links TRBV12-3 or TRBV12-4 to TRBJ2-3; perhaps D is TRBD1 or TRBD2 (7 bases each). This receptor was taken from an adult who received the AZD1222 COVID-19 vaccine. Sequenced material: peripheral blood, taken 28 days after the second AZD1222 dose. The DNA for the CDR3 is TGTGCCAGCAGGGCCAGGGGGGGCGATACGCAGTATTTT. Amino acids: CASRARGGDTQYF.